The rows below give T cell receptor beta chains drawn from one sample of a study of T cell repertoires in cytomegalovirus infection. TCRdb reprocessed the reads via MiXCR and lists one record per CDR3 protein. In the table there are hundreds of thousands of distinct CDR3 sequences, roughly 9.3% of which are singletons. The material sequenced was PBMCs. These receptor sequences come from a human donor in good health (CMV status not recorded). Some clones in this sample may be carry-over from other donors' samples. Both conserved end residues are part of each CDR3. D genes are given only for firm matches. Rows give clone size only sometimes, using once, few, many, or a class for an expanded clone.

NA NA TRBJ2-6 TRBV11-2 CASSLWVERANVLTF TGTGCCAGCAGCTTATGGGTGGAACGGGCCAACGTCCTGACTTTC
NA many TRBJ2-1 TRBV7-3 CASSFLGPREQFF TGTGCCAGCAGCTTTCTGGGTCCGCGTGAGCAGTTCTTC
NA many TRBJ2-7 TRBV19 CASSSGTFSYEQYF TGTGCCAGTAGTTCCGGGACTTTCTCCTACGAGCAGTACTTC
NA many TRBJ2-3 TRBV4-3 CASSQEVGKRGTDTQYF TGCGCCAGCAGCCAAGAGGTCGGAAAGCGGGGCACAGATACGCAGTATTTT
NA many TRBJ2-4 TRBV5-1 CASSKDSSAKNIQYF TGCGCCAGCAGCAAGGACAGTAGCGCCAAAAACATTCAGTACTTC
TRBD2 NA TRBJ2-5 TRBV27 CASSSSTGTSGGQETQYF TGTGCCAGCAGTTCCTCTACCGGGACTAGCGGGGGACAAGAGACCCAGTACTTC
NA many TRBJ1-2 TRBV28 CATPLGSGYTF TGTGCCACCCCGTTAGGGTCGGGCTACACCTTC
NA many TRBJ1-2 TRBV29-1 CSVEEHEGYGYTF TGCAGCGTTGAAGAGCACGAAGGATATGGCTACACCTTC
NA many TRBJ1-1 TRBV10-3 CAIKQHYTEAFF TGTGCCATCAAACAGCACTACACTGAAGCTTTCTTT
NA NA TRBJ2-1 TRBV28 CASSSGQNTEQFF TGTGCCAGCAGTTCCGGGCAAAACACTGAGCAGTTCTTC
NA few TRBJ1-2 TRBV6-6 CASSYSPTNYGYTF TGTGCCAGCAGTTACTCGCCTACTAACTATGGCTACACCTTC
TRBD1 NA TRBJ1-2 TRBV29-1 CSVETGVPRGGYTF TGCAGCGTTGAGACAGGGGTACCCCGGGGTGGCTACACCTTC
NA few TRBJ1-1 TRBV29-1 CSVRQNTEAFF TGCAGCGTTAGGCAGAACACTGAAGCTTTCTTT
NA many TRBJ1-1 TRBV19 CACGGSGVRAFF TGTGCCTGCGGCGGATCGGGGGTTAGGGCTTTCTTT
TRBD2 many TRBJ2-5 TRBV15 CATSRPREGGETQYF TGTGCCACCAGCAGACCGAGGGAGGGAGGAGAGACCCAGTACTTC
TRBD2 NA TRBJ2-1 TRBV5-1 CASSLPVRLAGRDEQFF TGCGCCAGCAGCTTGCCCGTGAGGCTAGCGGGGAGAGATGAGCAGTTCTTC
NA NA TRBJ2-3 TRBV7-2 CASSEGYLSTDTQYF TGTGCCAGCAGCGAAGGATACCTGAGCACAGATACGCAGTATTTT
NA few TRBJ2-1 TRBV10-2 CASFEPGDLDNEQFF TGCGCCAGCTTCGAACCGGGGGACCTAGACAATGAGCAGTTCTTC
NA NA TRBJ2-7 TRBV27 CASSPRGGHYEQYF TGTGCCAGCAGTCCCAGGGGGGGGCACTACGAGCAGTACTTC
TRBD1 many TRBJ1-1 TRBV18 CASSPTRDRDTEAFF TGTGCCAGCTCACCGACCCGGGACAGGGACACTGAAGCTTTCTTT
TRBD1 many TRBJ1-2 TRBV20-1 CSASQDREQNYGYTF TGCAGTGCTAGCCAGGACAGGGAGCAGAACTATGGCTACACCTTC
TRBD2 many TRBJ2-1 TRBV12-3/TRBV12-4 CASSPRTSGDNEQFF TGTGCCAGCAGCCCTCGGACTAGCGGGGACAATGAGCAGTTCTTC
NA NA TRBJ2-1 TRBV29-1 CSGGGNEQFF TGCAGCGGTGGAGGCAATGAGCAGTTCTTC
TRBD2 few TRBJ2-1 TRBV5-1 CASSLDLRGGWNEQFF TGCGCCAGCAGCTTGGATTTGCGGGGGGGATGGAATGAGCAGTTCTTC
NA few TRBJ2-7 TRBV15 CATSTRPPYEQYF TGTGCCACCAGCACCAGACCCCCTTACGAGCAGTACTTC
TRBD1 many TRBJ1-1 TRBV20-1 CSARDLLDRGGTEAFF TGCAGTGCTAGAGATCTTCTTGACAGGGGTGGCACTGAAGCTTTCTTT
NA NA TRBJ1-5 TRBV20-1 CSASRRDSNQPQHF TGCAGTGCTAGTCGCAGGGATAGCAATCAGCCCCAGCATTTT
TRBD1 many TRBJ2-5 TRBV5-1 CASSFRTGGARSEETQYF TGCGCCAGCAGCTTCCGGACAGGGGGCGCGAGGTCGGAGGAGACCCAGTACTTC
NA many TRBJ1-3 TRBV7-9 CASSFVTVSGNTIYF TGTGCCAGCAGCTTCGTGACAGTCTCTGGAAACACCATATATTTT
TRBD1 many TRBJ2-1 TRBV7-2 CASSRTGSYNEQFF TGTGCCAGCAGCCGGACAGGGTCCTACAATGAGCAGTTCTTC
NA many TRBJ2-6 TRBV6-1 CATLTPSGANVLTF TGTGCCACACTGACTCCCTCTGGGGCCAACGTCCTGACTTTC
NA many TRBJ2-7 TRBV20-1 CSARGLVGAYEQYF TGCAGTGCTAGAGGACTAGTCGGGGCCTACGAGCAGTACTTC
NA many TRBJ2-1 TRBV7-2 CASSASTGTYNEQFF TGTGCCAGCAGCGCGTCGACAGGAACCTACAATGAGCAGTTCTTC
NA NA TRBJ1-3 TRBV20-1 CSARDKSSGNTIYF TGCAGTGCTAGGGACAAGAGCTCTGGAAACACCATATATTTT
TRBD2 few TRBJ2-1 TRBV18 CASSPYLAGRSYNEQFF TGTGCCAGCTCGCCGTACTTAGCGGGACGCTCCTACAATGAGCAGTTCTTC
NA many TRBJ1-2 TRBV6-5 CASSYLTGTHNGYTF TGTGCCAGCAGTTACTTAACCGGGACACACAATGGCTACACCTTC
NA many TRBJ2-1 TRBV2 CASSEARVPEQFF TGTGCCAGCAGTGAGGCTAGGGTGCCTGAGCAGTTCTTC
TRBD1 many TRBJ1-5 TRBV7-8 CASSQGRGPQPQHF TGTGCCAGCAGCCAGGGAAGGGGGCCTCAGCCCCAGCATTTT
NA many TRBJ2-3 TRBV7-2 CASSPPEVQGTQYF TGTGCCAGCAGCCCACCCGAGGTCCAGGGGACGCAGTATTTT
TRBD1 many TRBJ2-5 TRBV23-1 CASSQSPGTGVWETQYF TGCGCCAGCAGTCAATCGCCCGGGACAGGGGTCTGGGAGACCCAGTACTTC
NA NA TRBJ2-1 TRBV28 CASGPGLSREQFF TGTGCCAGCGGACCGGGACTTTCCAGGGAGCAGTTCTTC
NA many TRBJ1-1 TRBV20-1 CSARIGQHTEAFF TGCAGTGCTAGAATCGGGCAGCACACTGAAGCTTTCTTT
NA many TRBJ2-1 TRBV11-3 CASSLAGENEQFF TGTGCCAGCAGCTTAGCGGGAGAGAATGAGCAGTTCTTC
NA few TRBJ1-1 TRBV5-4 CASSWGEMDTEAFF TGTGCCAGCAGCTGGGGAGAAATGGACACTGAAGCTTTCTTT
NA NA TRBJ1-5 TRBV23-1 CASSQSGAGQGPQHF TGCGCCAGCAGTCAATCGGGTGCAGGCCAGGGGCCCCAGCATTTT
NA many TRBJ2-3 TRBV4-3 CASSQDPSLDTQYF TGCGCCAGCAGCCAAGATCCCTCCTTAGATACGCAGTATTTT
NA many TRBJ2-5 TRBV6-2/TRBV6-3 CASTQTEASKTQYF TGTGCCAGCACCCAGACAGAAGCCTCAAAGACCCAGTACTTC
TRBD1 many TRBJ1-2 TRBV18 CASSPTGGFGYTF TGTGCCAGCTCACCGACAGGGGGCTTCGGCTACACCTTC
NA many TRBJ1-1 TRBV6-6 CASQNTEAFF TGTGCCAGCCAGAACACTGAAGCTTTCTTT
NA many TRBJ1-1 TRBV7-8 CASSLARAKNTEAFF TGTGCCAGCAGCTTAGCCAGGGCGAAAAACACTGAAGCTTTCTTT
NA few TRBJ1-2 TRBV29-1 CSVEDRLIYGYTF TGCAGCGTTGAAGATCGCCTAATCTATGGCTACACCTTC
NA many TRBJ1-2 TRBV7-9 CASSLDSGASF TGTGCCAGCAGCCTGGACAGTGGGGCTTCCTTC
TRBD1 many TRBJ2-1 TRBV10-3 CAISGQGSGNEQFF TGTGCCATCAGTGGACAGGGAAGCGGCAATGAGCAGTTCTTC
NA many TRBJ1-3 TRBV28 CASRGDMGSGNTIYF TGTGCCAGCAGGGGAGACATGGGCTCTGGAAACACCATATATTTT
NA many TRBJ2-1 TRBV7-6 CASSAPGTPYNEQFF TGTGCCAGCAGCGCCCCCGGGACACCTTACAATGAGCAGTTCTTC
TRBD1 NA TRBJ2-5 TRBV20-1 CSATRTGGETQYF TGCAGTGCTACCCGGACAGGGGGCGAGACCCAGTACTTC
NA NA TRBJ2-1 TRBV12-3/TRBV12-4 CASSQPPTSYNEQFF TGTGCCAGCAGCCAACCCCCGACTAGCTACAATGAGCAGTTCTTC
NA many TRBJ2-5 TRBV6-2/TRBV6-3 CASSYSQDRQETQYF TGTGCCAGCAGTTACTCTCAGGACCGCCAAGAGACCCAGTACTTC
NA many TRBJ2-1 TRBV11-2 CASSPTPIIGEQFF TGTGCCAGCAGCCCAACCCCAATCATCGGCGAGCAGTTCTTC